This TCR beta chain comes out of a study of post-analysis software for immune sequencing data. Study-wide background: Secondary progressive, relapsing-remitting and progressive-relapsing multiple sclerosis were among the included disease courses.

General study findings and limits: Five or six TRBV segments were more frequent in patients than controls; TRBV5-6, TRBV5-1 and TRBV20-1 belonged to this group. F-measure co-clustering was strong for batch-matched samples. Diversity measured as normalized Chao1 was significantly lower in multiple sclerosis patients than in controls.

The CDR3 consists of 15 residues. The V gene end was trimmed by 1 base and the J gene end by 3 bases; junction bases not matched to a gene: 3. Germline V gene lookup returns CDR1 SGHVS and CDR2 FNYEAQ. Presence of unique molecular identifiers characterized the TCR beta cDNA libraries. A population of 1 to 10 million T cells gave rise to roughly 0.5 million cDNA molecules. From the PCR reads, TCRdb called clonotypes with MiXCR, one entry per CDR3 protein. The sample contains roughly 670,000 distinct CDR3 sequences, approximately 59% of which appear only once. In its sample, this clonotype was seen a few times. Its antigen remains unidentified.

The rearrangement joins TRBV7-6 to TRBJ2-1, with 7 positions matching TRBD2. This clonotype was sampled from a girl aged 2-10 years with multiple sclerosis. The material sequenced was blood. CDR3 sequence: CASSLGAGIYNEQFF. CDR3 nucleotides: TGTGCCAGCAGCTTAGGAGCGGGGATCTACAATGAGCAGTTCTTC.